The 23 T cell receptor beta chains below all came from one sample that was sequenced in a study of T cell responses to AZD1222 COVID-19 vaccine (dated by TCRdb to the early 2020s). The intended sense of this specimen's time point label: baseline before first vaccination. The library was made by the immunoSEQ multiplex PCR assay. The source is immuneACCESS, and TCRdb retained only in-frame sequences with V and J called. Part of the clones is not carried over; for the studies checked, unresolved V genes explain less than half of this, and the remainder is unexplained. This sample has roughly 200,000 clones in its table, and around 94% of those were observed once. The ten biggest clones cover roughly 1.4% of the sample. The starting material was peripheral blood, obtained on day 0 of AZD1222 vaccination. The receptors here all came from an adult in good health.

In this sample, this clone turned up a few times. The V call is TRBV11-2, the J call TRBJ2-1, with D maybe TRBD1 (5 bases). Trimming left V 9 bases short and J 0 bases short, with 15 bases between. This CDR3 region has 15 residues. Germline V gives CDR1 SGHAT, CDR2 FQNNGV. DNA of the CDR3: TGTGCCAGTCTCTATAGACAGAGCTCCTACAATGAGCAGTTCTTC. Amino acid sequence: CASLYRQSSYNEQFF.

V is TRBV9 and J is TRBJ1-4; a possible D gene is TRBD1 (5 bases). V gave up 0 bases and J gave up 6 bases, with 12 bases separating them. The CDR3 has 15 amino acids. CDR1 and CDR2 (germline): SGDLS, YYNGEE. The CDR3 DNA is TGTGCCAGCAGCGTAGGGGGCAAGGGGCATGAAAAACTGTTTTTT. Amino acids: CASSVGGKGHEKLFF.

This clone was picked up one time. The rearrangement uses TRBV28 and TRBJ1-1, with 7 bases that match TRBD1. The CDR3 sequence is 12 residues long. V lost 4 bases to trimming and J lost 10 bases; unmatched junction nucleotides: 6. Germline-derived CDR1 and CDR2 are MDHEN and SYDVKM. The CDR3 loop is CASSSDRAGAFF. CDR3 nucleotide sequence: TGTGCCAGCAGTTCCGACAGGGCCGGAGCTTTCTTT.

The table lists this clone with a count of one. This chain links TRBV7-8 with TRBJ2-5; 9 bases are shared with TRBD2. Germline CDR1 and CDR2: SGHVS and FQNEAQ. The CDR3 length is 15 residues. Trimming at V came to 3 bases and at J to 5 bases, leaving 7 bases not matched to a gene. CDR3 amino acids: CASSFGAGGLETQYF. In nucleotides, the CDR3 is TGTGCCAGCAGCTTCGGGGCGGGGGGGCTCGAGACCCAGTACTTC. The variable domain in full, completed from reference TRBV7-8 and TRBJ2-5, reads GAGVSQSPRYKVAKRGQDVALRCDPISGHVSLFWYQQALGQGPEFLTYFQNEAQLDKSGLPSDRFFAERPEGSVSTLKIQRTQQEDSAVYLCASSFGAGGLETQYFGPGTRLLVL.

V is TRBV5-1 and J is TRBJ2-7; 10 bases match TRBD2. Germline trimming cut 0 bases from V and 5 bases from J; bases unmatched to any gene: 23. CDR1 is SGHRS and CDR2 is YFSETQ in the germline V gene. CDR3 length: 21 amino acids. In DNA, the CDR3 is TGCGCCAGCAGCTTGGCCGGAGGGCTAAACCAGGGGAGCGGGGGGGCCCACGAGCAGTACTTC. Translation: CASSLAGGLNQGSGGAHEQYF. The whole variable domain, remainder taken from reference TRBV5-1 and TRBJ2-7, is KAGVTQTPRYLIKTRGQQVTLSCSPISGHRSVSWYQQTPGQGLQFLFEYFSETQRNKGNFPGRFSGRQFSNSRSEMNVSTLELGDSALYLCASSLAGGLNQGSGGAHEQYFGPGTRLTVT.

About this clone: Other DNA sequences within the sample encode an identical CDR3. The V gene is TRBV28, the J gene TRBJ1-1; D gene ambiguous. Germline V gene lookup returns CDR1 MDHEN and CDR2 SYDVKM. The CDR3 covers 12 residues. Between the trimmed V and J ends, which lost 7 bases and 2 bases, there was a span of 8 bases. The CDR3 here is CASTFYNTEAFF. The CDR3 DNA follows: TGTGCCAGCACCTTCTACAACACTGAAGCTTTCTTT.

This clone was observed once. V usage is TRBV5-8 and J usage is TRBJ2-7, with 8 bases fitting TRBD1. V lost 1 base to trimming and J lost 6 bases; unmatched junction nucleotides: 9. Germline V gene sequence: CDR1 SGHTS, CDR2 YDEGEE. The CDR3 spans 15 residues. For the CDR3, the DNA is TGTGCCAGCAGCTTGAGGACAGGGTTGCGGTTCGAGCAGTACTTC. Amino acids: CASSLRTGLRFEQYF.

The J gene is TRBJ2-3, the V gene TRBV7-9, with 7 nucleotides matching TRBD2. This CDR3 comprises 12 residues. The J segment lost 6 bases and the V segment lost 5 bases, leaving 2 bases of the junction unmatched. Germline CDR1 is SEHNR and CDR2 is FQNEAQ (reference sequence). CDR3 sequence: CASSGSGDTQYF. The CDR3 coding sequence is TGTGCCAGCAGCGGTAGCGGGGATACGCAGTATTTT.

V is TRBV19 and J is TRBJ2-5, with D maybe TRBD2 (6 bases). Germline CDR1 reads LNHDA; CDR2 reads SQIVND (reference sequence). The CDR3 sequence is 14 residues long. The V and J ends lost 3 bases and 2 bases respectively, with 10 bases between them. The CDR3 DNA reads as TGTGCCAGTAGTATTACCGGGACTCAAGAGACCCAGTACTTC. It translates to CASSITGTQETQYF.

The chain recombines TRBV18 with TRBJ1-1; D not certain. Germline CDR1 KGHSH, CDR2 LQKENI. This CDR3 has 16 residues. Trimming shortened V by 6 bases and J by 0 bases, and 17 bases separated the two germline ends. The CDR3 nucleotides read TGTGCCAGCTCGATACAATCCCATTCCGTGAACACTGAAGCTTTCTTT. This encodes CASSIQSHSVNTEAFF.

V gene TRBV5-5 combines with J gene TRBJ1-2; 7 bases are shared with TRBD1. J gave up 4 bases and V 1 base, and 10 bases lay outside the gene matches. This CDR3 region has 16 residues. Germline V gives CDR1 SGHKS, CDR2 YYEKEE (reference sequence). The CDR3 protein is CASSLTGDVAGYGYTF. For the CDR3, the DNA is TGTGCCAGCAGCTTGACAGGGGACGTCGCAGGCTATGGCTACACCTTC.

The rearrangement joins TRBV19 to TRBJ2-7, with 8 bases aligning to TRBD2. V dropped 6 bases and J dropped 0; count of bases not matched to a gene: 7. The germline V gene encodes CDR1 LNHDA and CDR2 SQIVND (reference sequence). This CDR3 has 15 amino acids. The CDR3, as DNA: TGTGCCAGTAGAACGGCGGGGGGTAGCTCCTACGAGCAGTACTTC. This gives the protein CASRTAGGSSYEQYF.

The chain combines TRBV29-1 with TRBJ2-7; 9 bases are shared with TRBD1. The CDR3 runs to 14 residues. Germline loops: CDR1 SQVTM, CDR2 ANQGSEA. Losses at the gene ends were 3 bases for V and 5 bases for J; bases not matched to a gene: 8. The CDR3 region is CSVERTGEVDEQYF. The CDR3 nucleotides are TGCAGCGTTGAGCGGACAGGGGAGGTTGACGAGCAGTACTTC.

The chain employs TRBV28 and TRBJ1-3, with no clear D. The CDR3 consists of 11 residues. V lost 3 bases and J 4 bases, leaving 1 base between the germline ends. The germline CDR1 and CDR2 sequences are MDHEN and SYDVKM. CDR3 residues: CASSFGNTIYF. Written as DNA, the CDR3 is TGTGCCAGCAGTTTCGGAAACACCATATATTTT.

V is TRBV10-3 and J is TRBJ1-1; TRBD1 aligns across 8 bases. Losses at the gene ends were 6 bases for V and 3 bases for J; bases not matched to a gene: 3. Germline CDR1 is ENHRY and CDR2 is SYGVKD. The CDR3 has 13 amino acids. As DNA, the CDR3 is TGTGCCATCAGCCCACAGGGGGACACTGAAGCTTTCTTT. It yields the protein CAISPQGDTEAFF.

The chain recombines TRBV9 with TRBJ1-2, with 9 bases that match TRBD1. The germline gives CDR1 SGDLS, CDR2 YYNGEE. CDR3 length: 14 amino acids. Germline trimming cut 4 bases from V and 7 bases from J; bases unmatched to any gene: 8. This chain's CDR3 is CASSKGQGSVGYTF. The CDR3 bases are TGTGCCAGCAGCAAGGGACAGGGTTCTGTTGGCTACACCTTC.

V and J are TRBV5-1 and TRBJ1-4, with D perhaps matching TRBD1 (5 bases). This CDR3 region has 16 residues. Per germline, CDR1 SGHRS and CDR2 YFSETQ. With 0 bases removed from V and 0 bases from J, the gap between germline ends came to 9 bases. This chain's CDR3 is CASSLGGSATNEKLFF. In DNA form, the CDR3 reads TGCGCCAGCAGCTTGGGGGGGTCTGCAACTAATGAAAAACTGTTTTTT.

The J gene is TRBJ2-2, the V gene TRBV7-2, with TRBD1 matching 9 bases. CDR1 is SGHTA and CDR2 is FQGNSA in the germline V gene. After removal of 6 bases from V and 2 bases from J, the junction contained 7 bases not matched to a gene. The CDR3 sequence is 16 residues long. This CDR3 reads CASSQDRGTNTGELFF. The DNA for the CDR3 is TGTGCCAGCAGTCAGGACAGGGGCACTAACACCGGGGAGCTGTTTTTT.

This clone was found once. The V call is TRBV7-2, the J call TRBJ1-6, with 7 bases matching TRBD1. V was pared by 3 bases and J by 13 bases, with 6 bases of the junction left unmatched. This CDR3 has 13 residues. The germline CDR1 and CDR2 sequences are SGHTA and FQGNSA. CDR3 nucleotide sequence: TGTGCCAGCAGCTTCGTGGACAGGCGCCCCCTCCACTTT. It specifies CASSFVDRRPLHF.

This chain links TRBV7-2 with TRBJ2-3; D might be TRBD1 (6 bases). From germline, CDR1 is SGHTA and CDR2 FQGNSA. This CDR3 comprises 14 residues. Trimming took 5 bases from V and 2 from J, leaving 11 bases between them. The CDR3 nucleotides read TGTGCCAGCAGCCGCGGACAGTCCACAGATACGCAGTATTTT. It yields the protein CASSRGQSTDTQYF.

This clone was observed a single time. The rearrangement uses TRBV6-4 and TRBJ2-3; no reliable D call. Trimming shortened V by 5 bases and J by 0 bases, and 6 bases separated the two germline ends. From germline, CDR1 is MRHNA and CDR2 SNTAGT. The length of the CDR3 is 13 residues. As DNA, the CDR3 is TGTGCCAGCAGTCCCGATAGCACAGATACGCAGTATTTT. Translated: CASSPDSTDTQYF.

The chain is built from TRBV3-1 (or the pseudogene TRBV3-2) and TRBJ1-2; 8 bases fit TRBD1. Germline V lookup: CDR1 LGHDT, CDR2 YNNKEL (reference sequence). V was clipped by 6 bases and J by 2 bases; unmatched bases: 14. The CDR3 is 17 amino acids. This CDR3 is CASSRDRDRRMNYGYTF. The CDR3, as DNA: TGTGCCAGCAGTCGAGACCGGGACAGGCGTATGAACTATGGCTACACCTTC.

The chain couples TRBV27 to TRBJ2-6, with D uncertain. Trimming removed 2 bases at V and 1 base at J, with 6 bases between. The CDR3 runs 15 residues. CDR1 is MNHEY, CDR2 SMNVEV, per germline (reference sequence). DNA of the CDR3: TGTGCCAGCAGTTTAGCGTCGTCTGGGGCCAACGTCCTGACTTTC. Its protein product is CASSLASSGANVLTF.